This T cell receptor beta chain was retrieved from a study of regulatory dendritic cells for organ transplantation. TCRdb's copy holds only in-frame clones and misses some; the assay was immunoSEQ multiplex PCR. The repertoire holds about 38,000 clones, 90% to 95% seen once, with over 0.1% in the top ten. The germline gives CDR1 SQVTM, CDR2 ANQGSEA. V lost 7 bases and J lost 8, with 8 bases in between. The CDR3 extends over 10 amino acids. This clone has only a few counts. Antigen specificity is unknown. Study results and limitations: Naive T cells showed high diversity, memory cells less, memory CD8+ least.

Input material: naive CD8+ T cells from blood. Described subset: CD45RA+ naive T cells. The V gene is TRBV29-1, the J gene TRBJ1-4; D gene uncertain. The clonotype was recovered from a human donor in good health. The CDR3 DNA sequence: TGCAGCGCCAGCGGGGAAAAACTGTTTTTT. It encodes CSASGEKLFF.